The rows below give T cell receptor beta chains drawn from one sample of a study of Graves' ophthalmopathy and Graves' hyperthyroidism. TCRdb re-called the multiplex PCR reads with MiXCR, one entry per CDR3 protein. Of over a million distinct CDR3 sequences in the sample, about 40% were seen once. The sample consisted of peripheral blood or thyroid tissue (not recorded which). These receptor sequences come from an adult man with Graves' hyperthyroidism. The CDR3 runs from the conserved cysteine through the conserved F or W. The D gene is left open where the match is weak. Size is stated for part of the rows, as once, few or many counts, or as a class when the clone is expanded.

D gene	V gene	CDR3 length	J gene	clone size	CDR3 protein	CDR3 DNA
NA	TRBV2	16	TRBJ2-2	many	CASSERRPANTGELFF	TGTGCCAGCAGTGAGAGACGCCCCGCGAACACCGGGGAGCTGTTTTTT
NA	TRBV6-5	15	TRBJ2-7	NA	CASSYSGQGVYEQYF	TGTGCCAGCAGTTACTCTGGGCAGGGAGTGTACGAGCAGTACTTC
NA	TRBV28	12	TRBJ2-7	NA	CASSLLSREQYF	TGTGCCAGCAGTTTGTTATCGCGCGAGCAGTACTTC
TRBD1	TRBV29-1	14	TRBJ2-7	many	CSVALGQTGYEQYF	TGCAGCGTTGCTCTGGGACAGACCGGCTACGAGCAGTACTTC
NA	TRBV12-3/TRBV12-4	13	TRBJ2-7	NA	CASSWVGTYEQCF	TGTGCCAGCAGTTGGGTCGGGACCTACGAGCAGTGCTTC
NA	TRBV7-9	15	TRBJ2-2	few	CATPTRGLNTGELFF	TGTGCCACCCCGACCAGGGGCCTCAACACCGGGGAGCTGTTTTTT
NA	TRBV29-1	12	TRBJ1-2	few	CSVEEQHNGYTF	TGCAGCGTTGAAGAGCAGCATAATGGCTACACCTTC
NA	TRBV4-2	15	TRBJ1-2	many	CASSQEEVGLYGYTF	TGTGCCAGCAGCCAAGAGGAGGTTGGATTATATGGCTACACCTTC
NA	TRBV20-1	13	TRBJ2-1	NA	CSVRSPPLHEQFF	TGCAGTGTTAGGTCCCCGCCCCTCCATGAGCAGTTCTTC
NA	TRBV7-8	13	TRBJ1-4	many	CASSPPLSEKLFF	TGTGCCAGCAGCCCGCCTTTGAGTGAAAAACTGTTTTTT
NA	TRBV7-9	15	TRBJ2-7	many	CASSSWDTASYEQYF	TGTGCCAGCAGTTCGTGGGACACCGCCTCGTACGAGCAGTACTTC
NA	TRBV27	14	TRBJ2-5	once	CASSLSVGEGTQYF	TGTGCCAGCAGTTTATCTGTGGGAGAAGGGACCCAGTACTTC
NA	TRBV6-2/TRBV6-3	11	TRBJ1-6	NA	CASGHNSPLHF	TGTGCCAGCGGACATAATTCACCCCTCCACTTT
NA	TRBV19	16	TRBJ1-1	few	CASSIWASRMNTEAFF	TGTGCCAGTAGTATTTGGGCCAGCCGAATGAACACTGAAGCTTTCTTT
TRBD1	TRBV25-1	14	TRBJ1-2	NA	CASSTTQGARGYTF	TGTGCCAGCAGCACAACGCAGGGGGCTCGTGGCTACACCTTC
TRBD2	TRBV20-1	14	TRBJ2-7	many	CSVTPGLELREQYF	TGCAGTGTTACGCCGGGACTAGAGTTGCGTGAGCAGTACTTC
TRBD1	TRBV2	17	TRBJ2-7	NA	CASSPVGTGVPLREQYF	TGTGCCAGCAGCCCCGTCGGGACAGGGGTCCCGCTCCGGGAGCAGTACTTC
NA	TRBV6-5	11	TRBJ1-1	many	CASSYTGLAFF	TGTGCCAGCAGTTACACAGGGCTCGCTTTCTTT
NA	TRBV7-7	15	TRBJ1-5	many	CASSKSRRGNQPQHF	TGTGCCAGCAGCAAATCCCGGCGGGGGAATCAGCCCCAGCATTTT
NA	TRBV2	15	TRBJ1-5	NA	CASSFRGSANQPQHF	TGTGCCAGCAGTTTCAGGGGCAGTGCCAATCAGCCCCAGCATTTT